This TCR beta chain was sequenced during a study of OX40 agonist ivuxolimab in advanced cancers. Study details: Two patients with cutaneous melanoma and one with hepatocellular carcinoma, three in total, showed partial responses. Findings and caveats of the study: CD8+ T cells showed, on average, more clonal expansion than CD4+ cells.

TCRdb's table, derived via immunoSEQ multiplex PCR, lists solely in-frame clones and lacks some. The data contain about 89,000 clones, under 95% of them singletons. This clone was observed once. Its antigen is currently unknown. This CDR3 comprises 16 residues. Unmatched junction bases numbered 6, after V lost 3 bases and J lost 4 bases. The germline CDR1 and CDR2 sequences are SGDLS and YYNGEE. This specimen was CD4+ or CD8+ T cells sorted from blood, taken in a trial of the OX40 agonist ivuxolimab. V and J are TRBV9 and TRBJ2-1; 11 bases are a match to TRBD1. This receptor was taken from an adult with an advanced solid tumor such as melanoma, head and neck, liver or kidney cancer. CDR3 bases: TGTGCCAGCAGCGCCCTGGGACAGGGGGTTTACAATGAGCAGTTCTTC. This codes for CASSALGQGVYNEQFF. The full variable domain, its missing parts supplied by reference TRBV9 and TRBJ2-1, is DSGVTQTPKHLITATGQRVTLRCSPRSGDLSVYWYQQSLDQGLQFLIQYYNGEERAKGNILERFSAQQFPDLHSELNLSSLELGDSALYFCASSALGQGVYNEQFFGPGTRLTVL.